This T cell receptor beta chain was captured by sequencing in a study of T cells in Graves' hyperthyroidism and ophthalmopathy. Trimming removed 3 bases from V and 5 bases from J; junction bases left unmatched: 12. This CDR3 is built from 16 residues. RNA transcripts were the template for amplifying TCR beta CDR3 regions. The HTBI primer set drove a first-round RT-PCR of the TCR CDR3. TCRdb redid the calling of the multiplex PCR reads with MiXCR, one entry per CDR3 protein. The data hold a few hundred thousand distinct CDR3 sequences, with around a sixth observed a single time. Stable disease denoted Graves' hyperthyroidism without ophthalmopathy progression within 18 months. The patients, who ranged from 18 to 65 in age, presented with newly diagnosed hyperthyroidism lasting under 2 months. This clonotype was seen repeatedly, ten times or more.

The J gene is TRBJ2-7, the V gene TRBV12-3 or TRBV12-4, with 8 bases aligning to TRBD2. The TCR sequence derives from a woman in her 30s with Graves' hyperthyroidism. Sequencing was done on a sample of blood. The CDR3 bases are TGTGCCAGCAGTTTCATTCTCAGCGGGAGTAGAGACGAGCAGTACTTC. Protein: CASSFILSGSRDEQYF.